This TCR beta chain was observed in a study of beta chain features in type 1 diabetes. General observations from the study: cDNA-based sequencing might over-represent cells highly expressing TCR. Patients' naive, central memory and regulatory TCRB repertoires appeared more alike than those of healthy donors.

Expressed TCRB transcripts were sequenced because the isolated RNA had all been reverse transcribed beforehand. Sequenced by immunoSEQ multiplex PCR; TCRdb stores in-frame clones only, minus some. The sample contains 350,000 to 450,000 clones, around 16% of which appear only once. CDR1 is LNHDA and CDR2 is SQIVND in the germline V gene (reference sequence). V lost 4 bases and J 1 base, leaving 13 bases between the germline ends. The CDR3 contains 15 residues. To note about this clone: The antigen remains undetermined.

The receptor was derived from a young woman in good health. The gene calls are TRBV19 and TRBJ1-1; D remains ambiguous. Input material: naive CD4+ T cells from blood. The CDR3 region is CASSNSGRGNTEAFF. CDR3 bases: TGTGCCAGTAGTAATTCCGGACGGGGGAACACTGAAGCTTTCTTT. Complete variable domain (other parts from reference TRBV19 and TRBJ1-1): DGGITQSPKYLFRKEGQNVTLSCEQNLNHDAMYWYRQDPGQGLRLIYYSQIVNDFQKGDIAEGYSVSREKKESFPLTVTSAQKNPTAFYLCASSNSGRGNTEAFFGQGTRLTVV.